Following are 9 T cell receptor beta chains from one sample sequenced in a study of OX40 agonist ivuxolimab in advanced cancers. Libraries were prepared by immunoSEQ multiplex PCR; TCRdb keeps only in-frame clonotypes and omits some of them. The sample records tens of thousands of clones, 85% being singletons. This specimen consisted of CD4+ or CD8+ T cells sorted from blood, obtained in a trial of the OX40 agonist ivuxolimab. All receptors derive from an adult with an advanced solid tumor such as melanoma, head and neck, liver or kidney cancer.

This rearrangement joins TRBV9 to TRBJ1-3; D might be TRBD1 (5 bases). The CDR3 runs to 15 residues. CDR1 is SGDLS, CDR2 YYNGEE, per germline. V gave up 2 bases and J gave up 0 bases, with 9 bases separating them. CDR3 in DNA: TGTGCCAGCAGCGTTCAGGGTAGCTCTGGAAACACCATATATTTT. Translating gives CASSVQGSSGNTIYF.

The gene calls are TRBV27 and TRBJ2-3; 8 nucleotides agree with TRBD1. CDR1 is MNHEY and CDR2 is SMNVEV in the germline V gene (reference sequence). V lost 5 bases to trimming and J lost 3 bases; unmatched junction nucleotides: 10. This CDR3 region has 16 residues. For the CDR3, the DNA is TGTGCCAGCAGTCCGATACCGCAGGGGGCAACAGATACGCAGTATTTT. Its translation: CASSPIPQGATDTQYF.

This sequence joins TRBV9 and TRBJ2-5, with D unclear. The CDR3 runs to 14 residues. Trimming shortened V by 0 bases and J by 5 bases, and 11 bases separated the two germline ends. Germline V CDR1 and CDR2: SGDLS, YYNGEE. CDR3 nucleotide sequence: TGTGCCAGCAGCGTAGGCTCGGCAGCGGAGACCCAGTACTTC. This gives the protein CASSVGSAAETQYF.

The CDR3 DNA follows: TGCGCCAGCAGCCGGACAGGCACTGAAGCTTTCTTT. Protein product: CASSRTGTEAFF. The J gene is TRBJ1-1, the V gene TRBV5-1, with TRBD1 identical over 7 bases. V shed 4 bases, J shed 4 bases, and the junction held 1 base outside the gene matches. Germline assignment: CDR1 SGHRS and CDR2 YFSETQ. The CDR3 runs to 12 residues.

This rearrangement joins TRBV4-3 to TRBJ1-2, with TRBD1 matching 9 bases. The CDR3 loop spans 15 amino acids. J gave up 4 bases and V 0 bases, and 3 bases lay outside the gene matches. CDR1 LGHNA and CDR2 YSLEER come from the germline V gene. The CDR3 DNA follows: TGCGCCAGCAGCCAAGATGGGACAGGGATCTATGGCTACACCTTC. Protein product: CASSQDGTGIYGYTF.

In this sample, this clone turned up once. V gene TRBV6-6 combines with J gene TRBJ2-5, with D possibly TRBD2 on 5 matching bases. Germline assignment: CDR1 MNHNY and CDR2 SVGAGI (reference sequence). V lost 5 bases to trimming and J lost 2 bases, with 18 bases between them. CDR3 length equals 16 residues. In DNA form, the CDR3 reads TGTGCCAGCAGTGGGAGAGGGCAGGACGCTCAAGAGACCCAGTACTTC. Amino acid sequence: CASSGRGQDAQETQYF.

The chain links TRBV2 to TRBJ2-7, with TRBD2 as a possible D gene (6 bases). Germline CDR1 reads SNHLY; CDR2 reads FYNNEI. The CDR3 length is 14 residues. V gave up 6 bases and J gave up 1 base, with 13 bases separating them. CDR3: CASRSGVASYEQYF. CDR3 coding DNA: TGTGCCAGCAGGTCGGGGGTCGCTTCCTACGAGCAGTACTTC.

The chain couples TRBV10-1 to TRBJ2-7; maybe TRBD1 (5 bases). V dropped 4 bases and J dropped 3 bases, with 19 bases sitting between them. This CDR3 region has 16 residues. From germline, CDR1 is WNHNN and CDR2 SYGVQD (reference sequence). DNA of the CDR3: TGCGCCAGCAGTGCGATCAGGGCGTTCTGTTTCTACGAGCAGTACTTC. Encoded protein: CASSAIRAFCFYEQYF.

This chain connects TRBV7-8 to TRBJ1-2; no clear D. The V gene's germline CDR1 is SGHVS and CDR2 FQNEAQ. This CDR3 has 14 amino acids. V dropped 0 bases and J dropped 3 bases, with 8 bases sitting between them. Here the CDR3 reads CASSLAIADYGYTF. CDR3 coding DNA: TGTGCCAGCAGCTTAGCGATTGCGGACTATGGCTACACCTTC. The complete variable domain, with remaining parts taken from reference TRBV7-8 and TRBJ1-2, reads GAGVSQSPRYKVAKRGQDVALRCDPISGHVSLFWYQQALGQGPEFLTYFQNEAQLDKSGLPSDRFFAERPEGSVSTLKIQRTQQEDSAVYLCASSLAIADYGYTFGSGTRLTVV.